This TCR beta chain was obtained from a study of HIV-infected children after antiretroviral therapy interruption. Study-wide background: Weeks 0, 48 and 150 were sampled under continuous treatment.

The treatment was: PENTA 11 planned treatment interruption arm or continuous ART arm. This clonotype was observed at least ten times. A 3' RACE protocol on RNA, with unique molecular identifiers, produced the TCR library. MiXCR, applied by TCRdb to the 3' RACE reads, yields one record per CDR3 protein. The table lists about 89,000 distinct CDR3 sequences, approximately 6.9% of them singletons. This CDR3 is 15 amino acids long. The germline V gene has CDR1 SGHRS and CDR2 YFSETQ. V dropped 5 bases and J dropped 9; count of bases not matched to a gene: 14. The clonotype comes from a pool of human donors with HIV. The specimen was CD45RA+ CD4+ T cells from PBMCs, pooled from several time points, collected from a donor given antiretroviral therapy, either interrupted or continuous. Subset defined: naive CD4+ CD45RA+ CD45RO- T cells. The chain couples TRBV5-1 to TRBJ2-7; the match to TRBD1 covers 10 bases. As DNA, the CDR3 is TGCGCCAGCAGACCCATCGGGACAGGGGCACGAGCGCAGTACTTC. Protein: CASRPIGTGARAQYF.